In this sample, the clone carrying this TCR beta chain turned up once. What it binds is unknown. The donors were in the roughly 120-subject validation cohort, distinct from the approximately 730-subject first cohort. Here immunoSEQ multiplex PCR was the method, and the copy in TCRdb shows in-frame clones only, minus some. This table has 200,000 or so clones, around four fifths appearing once. This entry belongs to a study of cytomegalovirus exposure and HLA in healthy donors. Broader study findings: Clusters of TCRs from the first cohort tended to co-occur in the roughly 120 validation repertoires (as a later analysis found). Rare sequences made up most TCRs, while some public TCRs were found in many donors.

Material for sequencing was PBMCs. The sequence came from a young woman in good health and CMV-seronegative.

CDR3 DNA sequence: TGTGCCTGGAGTGTAAGGGGGACGTCCTCCTCTGGAAACACCATATATTTT. Its translation: CAWSVRGTSSSGNTIYF. The chain uses TRBV30 and TRBJ1-3, with D possibly TRBD1 on 6 matching bases. CDR3 size: 17 residues. V shed 0 bases and J shed 0 bases, with 15 bases lying between them. CDR1 and CDR2 (germline): GTSNPN, SVGIG (reference sequence).